This TCR beta chain was captured by sequencing in a study of T cell responses to AZD1222 COVID-19 vaccine. Study-level background: Whether given at about 4 or about 12 weeks, second doses were pooled. Whole-study findings and limits: Among AZD1222 vaccinees, only five or six were seropositive at baseline. Females made up more of the donors, who were largely white British, and clonal diversity may have come out too low. Sampled repertoires all dated from after the peak T cell response.

Data came from immunoSEQ multiplex PCR; TCRdb stores just in-frame clones and leaves some out. This table holds some 170,000 clones, around 90% found once. Germline CDR1 and CDR2: SGHRS and YFSETQ. This CDR3 has 15 amino acids. V was clipped by 0 bases and J by 2 bases, with 10 bases between them. Comment on this clone: Antigen: not known.

This material consisted of peripheral blood, taken on day 0 of AZD1222 vaccination. The chain uses TRBV5-1 and TRBJ2-3, with a tentative D call TRBD1 (5 bases). This TCR came from an adult in good health. The CDR3 region has the DNA TGCGCCAGCAGCTTGGTACAGGCGTCCACAGATACGCAGTATTTT. Protein sequence: CASSLVQASTDTQYF.